These T cell receptor beta chains were read from a single sample in a study of T cell responses to AZD1222 COVID-19 vaccine. The assay was immunoSEQ multiplex PCR, and TCRdb's table has in-frame clones only and misses some. The table shows tens of thousands of clones, with around four fifths occurring only once. The sequenced sample was peripheral blood, obtained on day 0 of AZD1222 vaccination. The receptors originated from an adult in good health. The CDR3 runs from the conserved cysteine through the conserved F or W. The order of the fields is J gene, V gene, clone size, D gene, CDR3 protein, CDR3 DNA. D genes are given only for firm matches. Clone size appears in some rows only: once, few, many, or a class for an expanded clone.

J: TRBJ2-7
V: TRBV5-6
size: NA
D: NA
CDR3: CASSSLRGSGEQYF
DNA: TGTGCCAGCAGCTCACTTCGTGGGTCAGGGGAGCAGTACTTC

J: TRBJ2-5
V: TRBV5-3
size: NA
D: TRBD1
CDR3: CARSPRDRGRDIETQYF
DNA: TGTGCCAGAAGCCCTCGGGACAGGGGCCGCGACATTGAGACCCAGTACTTC

J: TRBJ1-1
V: TRBV6-2/TRBV6-3
size: NA
D: NA
CDR3: CASSYLNMNTEAFF
DNA: TGTGCCAGCAGTTATTTGAACATGAACACTGAAGCTTTCTTT

J: TRBJ2-7
V: TRBV11-2
size: NA
D: TRBD1
CDR3: CASSFAGQGYEQYF
DNA: TGTGCCAGCAGCTTTGCGGGACAGGGCTACGAGCAGTACTTC

J: TRBJ1-5
V: TRBV9
size: NA
D: TRBD1
CDR3: CASSAEGQGNQPQHF
DNA: TGTGCCAGCAGCGCGGAGGGACAGGGAAATCAGCCCCAGCATTTT

J: TRBJ2-2
V: TRBV12-3/TRBV12-4
size: NA
D: NA
CDR3: CASSLARTWELFF
DNA: TGTGCCAGCAGTTTAGCGCGGACTTGGGAGCTGTTTTTT

J: TRBJ2-7
V: TRBV6-5
size: NA
D: NA
CDR3: CASRVDRLSYEQYF
DNA: TGTGCCAGTAGAGTTGACAGGCTCAGCTACGAGCAGTACTTC

J: TRBJ1-2
V: TRBV9
size: NA
D: NA
CDR3: CASSASAPLFGYTF
DNA: TGTGCCAGCAGCGCGAGCGCGCCCCTTTTTGGCTACACCTTC

J: TRBJ1-1
V: TRBV12-1
size: NA
D: NA
CDR3: CASSPRADEAFF
DNA: TGTGCCAGCAGCCCGAGGGCCGATGAAGCTTTCTTT

J: TRBJ1-1
V: TRBV9
size: NA
D: NA
CDR3: CASSVVVGETEAFF
DNA: TGTGCCAGCAGCGTAGTAGTGGGGGAGACTGAAGCTTTCTTT

J: TRBJ2-5
V: TRBV11-3
size: NA
D: NA
CDR3: CASSARTARGETQYF
DNA: TGTGCCAGCAGCGCTCGGACAGCCAGAGGGGAGACCCAGTACTTC

J: TRBJ2-2
V: TRBV19
size: NA
D: TRBD2
CDR3: CASSPPGGRTGELFF
DNA: TGTGCCAGTAGTCCCCCGGGGGGGCGTACCGGGGAGCTGTTTTTT

J: TRBJ2-7
V: TRBV7-9
size: NA
D: TRBD2
CDR3: CASSPYSGTSYEQYF
DNA: TGTGCCAGCAGCCCCTATAGCGGGACCTCCTACGAGCAGTACTTC

J: TRBJ2-7
V: TRBV4-2
size: NA
D: NA
CDR3: CASSQPGESSYEQYF
DNA: TGTGCCAGCAGCCAACCGGGAGAGAGCTCCTACGAGCAGTACTTC

J: TRBJ2-7
V: TRBV5-6
size: NA
D: NA
CDR3: CASSSSLRAGEQYF
DNA: TGTGCCAGCAGCTCGTCCCTCCGAGCGGGCGAGCAGTACTTC

J: TRBJ1-5
V: TRBV6-2/TRBV6-3
size: NA
D: TRBD1
CDR3: CASSLRPGTGNQPQHF
DNA: TGTGCCAGCAGTTTAAGGCCTGGGACAGGGAATCAGCCCCAGCATTTT

J: TRBJ1-1
V: TRBV4-1
size: NA
D: TRBD1
CDR3: CASSQQQGSTEAFF
DNA: TGCGCCAGCAGCCAACAACAGGGGAGCACTGAAGCTTTCTTT

J: TRBJ2-7
V: TRBV5-1
size: NA
D: TRBD1
CDR3: CASRGQGSSYEQYF
DNA: TGCGCCAGCAGGGGACAGGGTAGCTCCTACGAGCAGTACTTC

J: TRBJ2-2
V: TRBV4-2
size: NA
D: NA
CDR3: CASSREGDSGELFF
DNA: TGTGCCAGCAGCCGGGAAGGGGACTCCGGGGAGCTGTTTTTT

J: TRBJ2-3
V: TRBV20-1
size: NA
D: NA
CDR3: CSALRSDTQYF
DNA: TGCAGTGCACTCCGGTCGGATACGCAGTATTTT

J: TRBJ2-1
V: TRBV4-2
size: NA
D: NA
CDR3: CASSQSHNEQFF
DNA: TGTGCCAGCAGCCAAAGCCACAATGAGCAGTTCTTC

J: TRBJ2-5
V: TRBV19
size: NA
D: NA
CDR3: CASSPQGLTEFETQYF
DNA: TGTGCCAGTAGCCCCCAGGGCCTAACAGAATTCGAGACCCAGTACTTC

J: TRBJ2-7
V: TRBV5-6
size: few
D: NA
CDR3: CASSLAGETYEQYF
DNA: TGTGCCAGCAGCTTGGCCGGGGAAACCTACGAGCAGTACTTC

J: TRBJ1-6
V: TRBV5-6
size: NA
D: NA
CDR3: CASSQDTITANSPLHF
DNA: TGTGCCAGCAGCCAGGACACGATCACGGCTAATTCACCCCTCCACTTT

J: TRBJ2-7
V: TRBV9
size: NA
D: NA
CDR3: CASSSGTQTYEQYF
DNA: TGTGCCAGCAGCTCAGGGACCCAAACCTACGAGCAGTACTTC

J: TRBJ1-4
V: TRBV28
size: NA
D: NA
CDR3: CASRFGAGDEKLFF
DNA: TGTGCCAGCAGGTTTGGGGCAGGGGACGAAAAACTGTTTTTT

J: TRBJ2-1
V: TRBV11-2
size: NA
D: NA
CDR3: CASSLQVNEQFF
DNA: TGTGCCAGCAGCTTACAGGTCAATGAGCAGTTCTTC

J: TRBJ1-1
V: TRBV7-3
size: NA
D: NA
CDR3: CASSKSRAGRNTEAFF
DNA: TGTGCCAGCAGCAAAAGTCGGGCAGGGAGGAACACTGAAGCTTTCTTT

J: TRBJ2-7
V: TRBV11-2
size: NA
D: TRBD1
CDR3: CASSSDRGLYEQYF
DNA: TGTGCCAGCAGCTCCGACAGGGGGCTTTACGAGCAGTACTTC

J: TRBJ1-1
V: TRBV5-1
size: NA
D: TRBD1
CDR3: CASSLAGRGSTEAFF
DNA: TGCGCCAGCAGCTTGGCGGGCAGGGGGTCTACTGAAGCTTTCTTT

J: TRBJ1-2
V: TRBV19
size: once
D: NA
CDR3: CAIAGGVFYGYTF
DNA: TGCGCCATAGCCGGGGGTGTGTTCTATGGCTACACCTTC

J: TRBJ1-2
V: TRBV25-1
size: NA
D: NA
CDR3: CASSDRGFGYTF
DNA: TGTGCCAGCAGTGACAGGGGTTTTGGCTACACCTTC

J: TRBJ2-7
V: TRBV4-1
size: NA
D: NA
CDR3: CASSQDGWTETYEQYF
DNA: TGCGCCAGCAGCCAAGATGGGTGGACAGAGACCTACGAGCAGTACTTC

J: TRBJ2-7
V: TRBV5-1
size: NA
D: NA
CDR3: CASSEGGRLDEQYF
DNA: TGCGCCAGCAGTGAGGGGGGCCGGTTGGACGAGCAGTACTTC

J: TRBJ2-1
V: TRBV10-3
size: few
D: TRBD1
CDR3: CAISSGTGVSNEQFF
DNA: TGTGCCATCAGTTCCGGGACAGGGGTAAGCAATGAGCAGTTCTTC

J: TRBJ1-2
V: TRBV7-9
size: few
D: TRBD1
CDR3: CASSLDRGTYGYTF
DNA: TGTGCCAGCAGCTTGGACAGGGGGACCTATGGCTACACCTTC

J: TRBJ1-5
V: TRBV11-1
size: few
D: NA
CDR3: CASSLDRSNQPQHF
DNA: TGTGCCAGCAGCTTAGACCGTAGCAATCAGCCCCAGCATTTT

J: TRBJ1-1
V: TRBV11-2
size: NA
D: TRBD1
CDR3: CASSKDRVDTEAFF
DNA: TGTGCCAGCAGCAAGGACAGGGTCGACACTGAAGCTTTCTTT

J: TRBJ2-7
V: TRBV28
size: NA
D: NA
CDR3: CASSSPPRGDGEQYF
DNA: TGTGCCAGCAGTTCCCCCCCGAGAGGGGACGGAGAGCAGTACTTC

J: TRBJ2-2
V: TRBV6-5
size: NA
D: NA
CDR3: CASTTDPPRGELFF
DNA: TGTGCCAGCACTACGGACCCTCCCCGCGGGGAGCTGTTTTTT

J: TRBJ2-2
V: TRBV27
size: NA
D: NA
CDR3: CASSEGYGELFF
DNA: TGTGCCAGCAGTGAGGGGTACGGGGAGCTGTTTTTT

J: TRBJ1-2
V: TRBV28
size: once
D: NA
CDR3: CASRPPRGGGGYTF
DNA: TGTGCCAGCCGTCCTCCTCGCGGGGGTGGCGGCTACACCTTC

J: TRBJ2-7
V: TRBV5-6
size: NA
D: NA
CDR3: CASSLQGSEQYF
DNA: TGTGCCAGCAGCTTGCAGGGGAGCGAGCAGTACTTC

J: TRBJ2-7
V: TRBV7-2
size: NA
D: TRBD2
CDR3: CASSLALGLAGAPLDF
DNA: TGTGCCAGCAGCTTAGCCTTGGGACTAGCGGGGGCCCCACTCGACTTC

J: TRBJ1-3
V: TRBV5-4
size: NA
D: NA
CDR3: CASSSGGDITGNTIYF
DNA: TGTGCCAGCAGCTCCGGGGGGGATATAACTGGAAACACCATATATTTT

J: TRBJ1-3
V: TRBV23-1
size: once
D: NA
CDR3: CASSRVTLNSGNTIYF
DNA: TGCGCCAGCAGTCGCGTGACACTAAACTCTGGAAACACCATATATTTT